The 21 T cell receptor beta chains presented below share a single source sample, sequenced in a study of blood T cell repertoires in COVID-19 (dated by TCRdb to the early 2020s). Library prep was done by the immunoSEQ multiplex PCR assay. TCRdb retrieved this table from immuneACCESS and kept in-frame rearrangements only. Not all clones are present; in checked studies, unresolved V genes account for under half, and no reason is known for the remainder. Within this sample are around 110,000 clones, with around 88% of them counted one time only. The top ten clones comprise approximately 6.2% of the sample. The sequencing sample was made of peripheral blood. The receptors here all came from a man in his fifties with active or convalescent COVID-19.

The chain couples TRBV6-2 or TRBV6-3 to TRBJ2-7, with 7 bases matching TRBD1. V trimming: 6 bases; J trimming: 5 bases; junction bases outside the gene matches: 4. CDR3 size: 12 residues. Germline loops: CDR1 MNHEY, CDR2 SVGEGT. Written as DNA, the CDR3 is TGTGCCAGCAGCCTACAGGGGAACGAGCAGTACTTC. As protein: CASSLQGNEQYF.

This clone was counted between two and nine times. The V call is TRBV5-1, the J call TRBJ2-2; D not certain. CDR3 length: 14 residues. V lost 2 bases to trimming and J lost 1 base, with 6 bases between them. Germline V CDR1 and CDR2: SGHRS, YFSETQ. This chain's CDR3 is CASSLLENTGELFF. The CDR3 DNA reads TGCGCCAGCAGCTTATTAGAGAACACCGGGGAGCTGTTTTTT.

This clone was seen a few times. The V gene is TRBV28, the J gene TRBJ2-7, with D perhaps TRBD1 (5 bases). Germline V CDR1 and CDR2: MDHEN, SYDVKM. The CDR3 spans 13 residues. Trimming stripped 3 bases from V and 0 bases from J, with 6 bases between. Written as DNA, the CDR3 is TGTGCCAGCAGTTTTGGGGCCTCCTACGAGCAGTACTTC. Its translation: CASSFGASYEQYF. The whole variable domain, filled in from reference TRBV28 and TRBJ2-7, reads DVKVTQSSRYLVKRTGEKVFLECVQDMDHENMFWYRQDPGLGLRLIYFSYDVKMKEKGDIPEGYSVSREKKERFSLILESASTNQTSMYLCASSFGASYEQYFGPGTRLTVT.

The genes are TRBV7-9 and TRBJ1-4; 7 bases match TRBD1. CDR1 is SEHNR and CDR2 is FQNEAQ in the germline V gene (reference sequence). The CDR3 is 15 residues long. Losses at the gene ends were 4 bases for V and 0 bases for J; bases not matched to a gene: 2. The CDR3 bases are TGTGCCAGCAGCTGGGGGACAGCAACTAATGAAAAACTGTTTTTT. It specifies CASSWGTATNEKLFF.

The chain employs TRBV10-3 and TRBJ2-1, with 13 positions matching TRBD2. The length of the CDR3 is 15 residues. Germline lookup yields CDR1 ENHRY and CDR2 SYGVKD. With 4 bases clipped from V and 4 bases from J, the junction kept 1 base outside the gene matches. The CDR3 DNA is TGTGCCATCAGTGGGGGACTAGCGGGGTACAATGAGCAGTTCTTC. This gives the protein CAISGGLAGYNEQFF.

The gene calls are TRBV5-6 and TRBJ1-3; the D gene is possibly TRBD1 (5 bases). The CDR3 covers 15 residues. Germline V gene sequence: CDR1 SGHDT, CDR2 YYEEEE. Deletions cut 2 bases from V and 3 bases from J, with 12 bases between. The CDR3 loop reads CASSFRAGRGNTIYF. CDR3 nucleotide sequence: TGTGCCAGCAGCTTCCGGGCAGGGCGTGGAAACACCATATATTTT.

V gene TRBV7-9 combines with J gene TRBJ1-6; 7 nucleotides match TRBD1. V shed 5 bases, J shed 8 bases, and the junction held 9 bases outside the gene matches. The CDR3 spans 15 residues. Germline V CDR1 and CDR2: SEHNR, FQNEAQ (reference sequence). CDR3 sequence (DNA): TGTGCCAGCAGCGCCCGACAGGGAAATTATTCACCCCTCCACTTT. Translation gives CASSARQGNYSPLHF.

The V call is TRBV10-3, the J call TRBJ2-3; TRBD2 matches 10 bases. Trimming at V came to 4 bases and at J to 0 bases, leaving 7 bases not matched to a gene. CDR1 and CDR2 (germline): ENHRY, SYGVKD. This CDR3 has 17 residues. CDR3 in amino acids: CAISGWLAGASTDTQYF. CDR3 DNA: TGTGCCATCAGTGGGTGGCTAGCGGGGGCTAGCACAGATACGCAGTATTTT.

V is TRBV2 and J is TRBJ1-2; the match to TRBD1 covers 12 bases. Trimming cost V 7 bases and J 5 bases; bases outside gene matches: 5. The CDR3 totals 14 residues. Germline loops: CDR1 SNHLY, CDR2 FYNNEI. CDR3 nucleotide sequence: TGTGCCAGCACCGGGACAGGGGGCTGGTATGGCTACACCTTC. It encodes CASTGTGGWYGYTF. The entire variable domain, with the rest obtained from reference TRBV2 and TRBJ1-2, is as follows: EPEVTQTPSHQVTQMGQEVILRCVPISNHLYFYWYRQILGQKVEFLVSFYNNEISEKSEIFDDQFSVERPDGSNFTLKIRSTKLEDSAMYFCASTGTGGWYGYTFGSGTRLTVV.

V usage is TRBV28 and J usage is TRBJ1-1, with D tentatively TRBD1 (6 bases). CDR3 length equals 14 residues. Germline assignment: CDR1 MDHEN and CDR2 SYDVKM. Trimming took 6 bases from V and 0 from J, leaving 11 bases between them. CDR3 sequence: CASSQGDMNTEAFF. The CDR3 DNA reads as TGTGCCAGCAGCCAAGGGGACATGAACACTGAAGCTTTCTTT.

The chain carries TRBV6-1 and TRBJ2-5, with D perhaps TRBD2 (6 bases). The CDR3 is 14 residues long. V was clipped by 3 bases and J by 5 bases, with 13 bases between them. The V gene's germline CDR1 is MNHNS and CDR2 SASEGT. The CDR3 sequence is CASSEGRERETQYF. In nucleotides, the CDR3 is TGTGCCAGCAGTGAGGGACGGGAGAGGGAGACCCAGTACTTC.

J is TRBJ1-1 and V is TRBV27; no reliable D call. Trimming removed 3 bases from V and 1 base from J, with 6 bases in between. CDR3 length: 13 residues. Looked up from germline, CDR1 is MNHEY and CDR2 is SMNVEV (reference sequence). The CDR3 region has the DNA TGTGCCAGCAGTTTGTCCCGGAACACTGAAGCTTTCTTT. This translates into CASSLSRNTEAFF.

The chain carries TRBV18 and TRBJ2-7; D perhaps matches TRBD2 (6 bases). Per germline, CDR1 KGHSH and CDR2 LQKENI. The V and J ends lost 0 bases and 7 bases respectively, with 13 bases between them. This CDR3 contains 14 residues. The chain's CDR3 is CASSPPAGRGEQYF. CDR3 nucleotides: TGTGCCAGCTCACCACCCGCCGGGAGAGGGGAGCAGTACTTC.

This clone was seen a handful of times. This chain links TRBV6-2 or TRBV6-3 with TRBJ1-1, with D unclear. CDR3 length: 14 residues. CDR1 is MNHEY and CDR2 is SVGEGT in the germline V gene. The germline V and J ends were trimmed by 0 bases and 3 bases, with 8 bases remaining between them. CDR3 coding DNA: TGTGCCAGCAGTTACTCGGGCACTTACACTGAAGCTTTCTTT. Its protein product is CASSYSGTYTEAFF.

J is TRBJ2-7 and V is TRBV18; no definite D call. Per the germline V gene, CDR1 is KGHSH and CDR2 is LQKENI. CDR3 length: 13 amino acids. With 6 bases removed from V and 6 bases from J, the gap between germline ends came to 15 bases. CDR3 coding DNA: TGTGCCAGCTCCCCCACTGATGGTGGCGAGCAGTACTTC. It specifies CASSPTDGGEQYF. Full variable domain (rest looked up from reference TRBV18 and TRBJ2-7): NAGVMQNPRHLVRRRGQEARLRCSPMKGHSHVYWYRQLPEEGLKFMVYLQKENIIDESGMPKERFSAEFPKEGPSILRIQQVVRGDSAAYFCASSPTDGGEQYFGPGTRLTVT.

The chain has TRBV7-2 and TRBJ2-7; 12 bases agree with TRBD2. Germline CDR1 reads SGHTA; CDR2 reads FQGNSA. This CDR3 spans 15 amino acids. V shed 3 bases and J 7 bases; nucleotides not matched to a gene: 7. The CDR3 here is CASSFRLAGAREQYF. CDR3 nucleotides: TGTGCCAGCAGCTTTCGACTAGCGGGAGCGCGTGAGCAGTACTTC. Full variable domain (rest looked up from reference TRBV7-2 and TRBJ2-7): GAGVSQSPSNKVTEKGKDVELRCDPISGHTALYWYRQSLGQGLEFLIYFQGNSAPDKSGLPSDRFSAERTGGSVSTLTIQRTQQEDSAVYLCASSFRLAGAREQYFGPGTRLTVT.

This rearrangement joins TRBV15 to TRBJ1-4, with TRBD1 identical over 7 bases. The junction had 5 bases not matched to a gene; V was cut back by 4 bases and J by 3 bases. CDR3 length equals 15 residues. Germline CDR1 reads LNHNV; CDR2 reads YYDKDF (reference sequence). CDR3 protein: CATSKRTGANEKLFF. The DNA for the CDR3 is TGTGCCACCAGCAAACGGACAGGAGCTAATGAAAAACTGTTTTTT.

In this sample, this clone turned up a few times. The chain uses TRBV7-8 and TRBJ2-1; no reliable D call. With 1 base removed from V and 1 base from J, the gap between germline ends came to 11 bases. The germline gives CDR1 SGHVS, CDR2 FQNEAQ. There are 16 residues in the CDR3. CDR3 protein: CASSLVSLRSYNEQFF. The CDR3, as DNA: TGTGCCAGCAGCTTAGTTTCTCTCCGGTCCTACAATGAGCAGTTCTTC.

The chain uses TRBV19 and TRBJ2-2; no clear D gene. CDR1 and CDR2 (germline): LNHDA, SQIVND (reference sequence). This CDR3 has 11 amino acids. Trimming shortened V by 7 bases and J by 3 bases, and 3 bases separated the two germline ends. CDR3 bases: TGTGCCAGTACCGACACCGGGGAGCTGTTTTTT. It translates to CASTDTGELFF.

This rearrangement joins TRBV9 to TRBJ1-1; D is possibly TRBD1 (6 bases). Germline assignment: CDR1 SGDLS and CDR2 YYNGEE. There are 14 residues in the CDR3. Trimming stripped 1 base from V and 4 bases from J, with 11 bases between. CDR3 nucleotides: TGTGCCAGCAGCGTACAACAGGGCGGCACTGAAGCTTTCTTT. It specifies CASSVQQGGTEAFF.

V and J are TRBV5-5 and TRBJ2-2, with D unresolved. The CDR3 contains 15 residues. Germline lookup yields CDR1 SGHKS and CDR2 YYEKEE (reference sequence). The V end lost 2 bases, the J end lost 3 bases, and 11 bases lay between the germline ends. CDR3: CASSLSSWDTGELFF. The CDR3 region has the DNA TGTGCCAGCAGCTTAAGTAGCTGGGACACCGGGGAGCTGTTTTTT.